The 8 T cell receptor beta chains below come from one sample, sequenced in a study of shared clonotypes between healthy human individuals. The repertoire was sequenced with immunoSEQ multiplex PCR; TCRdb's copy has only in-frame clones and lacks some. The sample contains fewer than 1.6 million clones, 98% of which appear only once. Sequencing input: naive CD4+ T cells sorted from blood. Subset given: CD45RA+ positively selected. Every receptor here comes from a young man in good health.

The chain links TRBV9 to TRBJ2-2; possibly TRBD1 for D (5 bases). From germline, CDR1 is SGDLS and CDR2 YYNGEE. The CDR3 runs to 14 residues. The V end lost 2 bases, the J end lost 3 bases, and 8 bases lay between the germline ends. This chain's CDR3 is CASSVREYTGELFF. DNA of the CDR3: TGTGCCAGCAGCGTCAGGGAATACACCGGGGAGCTGTTTTTT. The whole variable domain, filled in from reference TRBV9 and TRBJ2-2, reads DSGVTQTPKHLITATGQRVTLRCSPRSGDLSVYWYQQSLDQGLQFLIQYYNGEERAKGNILERFSAQQFPDLHSELNLSSLELGDSALYFCASSVREYTGELFFGEGSRLTVL.

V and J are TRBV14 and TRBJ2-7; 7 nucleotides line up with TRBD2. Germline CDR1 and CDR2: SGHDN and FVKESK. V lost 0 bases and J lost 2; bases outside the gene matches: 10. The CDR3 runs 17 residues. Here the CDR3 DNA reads TGTGCCAGCAGCCAAGATAAGCCGCTAGCGGAAGCCTACGAGCAGTACTTC. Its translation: CASSQDKPLAEAYEQYF.

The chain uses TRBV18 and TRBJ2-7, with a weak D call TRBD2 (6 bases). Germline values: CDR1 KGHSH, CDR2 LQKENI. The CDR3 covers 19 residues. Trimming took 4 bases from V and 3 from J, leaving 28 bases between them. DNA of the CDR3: TGTGCCAGCTCACAGGGAACCATGGGGTACGGGAGTGGGCACTACGAGCAGTACTTC. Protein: CASSQGTMGYGSGHYEQYF.

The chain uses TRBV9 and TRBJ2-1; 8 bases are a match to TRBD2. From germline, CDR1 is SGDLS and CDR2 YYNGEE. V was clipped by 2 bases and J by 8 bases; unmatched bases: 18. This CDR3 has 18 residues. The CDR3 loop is CASSVLPIAGTNGDEQFF. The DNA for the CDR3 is TGTGCCAGCAGCGTCCTACCTATAGCGGGGACTAATGGGGATGAGCAGTTCTTC.

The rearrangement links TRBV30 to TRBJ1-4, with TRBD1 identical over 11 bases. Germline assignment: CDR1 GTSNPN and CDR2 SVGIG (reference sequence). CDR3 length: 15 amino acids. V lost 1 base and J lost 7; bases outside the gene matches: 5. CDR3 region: CAWSAPDRGLEKLFF. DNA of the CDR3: TGTGCCTGGAGTGCTCCGGACAGGGGGCTTGAAAAACTGTTTTTT. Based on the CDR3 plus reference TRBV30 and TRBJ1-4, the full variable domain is SQTIHQWPATLVQPVGSPLSLECTVEGTSNPNLYWYRQAAGRGLQLLFYSVGIGQISSEVPQNLSASRPQDRQFILSSKKLLLSDSGFYLCAWSAPDRGLEKLFFGSGTQLSVL.

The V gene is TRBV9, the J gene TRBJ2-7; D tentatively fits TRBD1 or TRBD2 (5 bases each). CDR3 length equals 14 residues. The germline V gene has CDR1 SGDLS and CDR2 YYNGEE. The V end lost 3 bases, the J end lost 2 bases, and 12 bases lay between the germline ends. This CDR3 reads CASSEGTGPYEQYF. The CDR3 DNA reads TGTGCCAGCAGCGAAGGGACGGGACCCTACGAGCAGTACTTC.

The CDR3 here is CASSTIAGGPGDTQYF. For the CDR3, the DNA is TGTGCCAGCAGCACAATAGCGGGAGGGCCCGGAGATACGCAGTATTTT. This rearrangement joins TRBV9 to TRBJ2-3; 11 bases line up with TRBD2. CDR3 length: 16 residues. V was pared by 4 bases and J by 5 bases, with 9 bases of the junction left unmatched. Germline assignment: CDR1 SGDLS and CDR2 YYNGEE.

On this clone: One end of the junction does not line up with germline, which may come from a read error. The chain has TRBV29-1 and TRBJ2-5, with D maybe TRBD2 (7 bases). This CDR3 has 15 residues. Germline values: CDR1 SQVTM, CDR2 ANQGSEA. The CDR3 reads CSAEGVSGGRWTQYF. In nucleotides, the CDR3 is TGCAGCGCTGAAGGTGTGTCCGGGGGGCGGTGGACCCAGTACTTC.